Listed here is a single T cell receptor beta chain. The sample belongs to a study of spatial heterogeneity in lung cancer. Using its own MiXCR run on the 5' RACE reads, TCRdb lists one record per CDR3 protein. The data contain roughly 79,000 distinct CDR3 sequences, about 8% of them singletons. CDR3 length: 13 residues. The germline V gene has CDR1 SNHLY and CDR2 FYNNEI. The V end lost 8 bases, the J end lost 6 bases, and 14 bases lay between the germline ends. The time point denotes: sample taken at primary tumor resection. The cohort: 70 to 75 early-stage, untreated non-small cell lung cancer patients. Whole RNA from tumor, nontumor lung or frozen PBMC was sequenced unsorted.

The clonotype comes from a male donor with early-stage non-small cell lung cancer. V is TRBV2 and J is TRBJ1-3; D not certain. This specimen was PBMCs, taken at surgery. CDR3 DNA sequence: TGTGCCAGCGCCGGACCTGGGGAAAACACCATATATTTT. This encodes CASAGPGENTIYF.